A selection of T cell receptor beta chains follows, all from one sample in a study of shared clonotypes between healthy human individuals. The method was immunoSEQ multiplex PCR; TCRdb's version includes in-frame clones alone and lacks a portion of them. This sample has around 1,000,000 clones, with roughly 80% found just once. The sequencing sample was made of memory CD4+ T cells from PBMCs. The receptors were sampled from a man aged 18 to 29 in good health. Some clones in this sample may be carry-over from other donors' samples. CDR3s include the opening cysteine and the closing phenylalanine or tryptophan. Fields, in order: CDR3 protein, CDR3 DNA, V gene, J gene, D gene, clone size. The D gene is left open where the match is weak. Expanded clones are given a class, and other clones once, few, many or no size at all.

CASSSSQRLSSGTQYF,TGTGCCAGCAGTTCGAGTCAGCGACTGTCCTCGGGTACGCAGTATTTT,TRBV28,TRBJ2-3,.,.
CASSISTNTGELFF,TGTGCCAGTAGTATCTCAACGAACACCGGGGAGCTGTTTTTT,TRBV19,TRBJ2-2,.,.
CASSLGVGGYGYTF,TGTGCCAGCAGCTTAGGGGTAGGGGGCTATGGCTACACCTTC,TRBV7-2,TRBJ1-2,.,.
CASSSGRAGVDTQYF,TGTGCCAGCAGCTCCGGTCGTGCGGGAGTGGATACGCAGTATTTT,TRBV7-2,TRBJ2-3,TRBD2,.
CAWSTSAAEAFF,TGTGCCTGGAGTACCTCAGCCGCTGAAGCTTTCTTT,TRBV30,TRBJ1-1,.,.
CASSPRGQPGNTIYF,TGTGCCAGCTCACCTCGGGGACAGCCAGGAAACACCATATATTTT,TRBV18,TRBJ1-3,TRBD1,.
CASSPRGGLREQYF,TGTGCCAGCAGCCCCCGGGGGGGTCTTAGGGAGCAGTACTTC,TRBV4-2,TRBJ2-7,TRBD2,.
CASSLPGVPYEQYF,TGTGCCAGCAGCTTGCCAGGGGTACCCTACGAGCAGTACTTC,TRBV5-6,TRBJ2-7,.,many
CASSRRGQENTEAFF,TGTGCCAGCAGCCGACGGGGACAGGAGAACACTGAAGCTTTCTTT,TRBV7-9,TRBJ1-1,TRBD1,.
CASSPGQGLAFF,TGTGCCAGCAGCCCAGGACAGGGGTTAGCTTTCTTT,TRBV11-2,TRBJ1-1,TRBD1,many
CASSLFWANLRYEQYF,TGTGCCAGCAGCTTGTTTTGGGCCAACCTTCGGTATGAGCAGTACTTC,TRBV5-4,TRBJ2-7,.,.
CASSYQGTNYGYTF,TGTGCCAGCAGCTATCAGGGGACTAACTATGGCTACACCTTC,TRBV7-2,TRBJ1-2,.,once